This TCR beta chain was retrieved from a study of early T cells in non-severe SARS-CoV-2 infection. Study-level information: Alpha and beta chains were unpaired, from unsorted whole-blood bulk RNA.

cDNA molecules, individually, were tagged with unique molecular identifiers. MiXCR, applied by TCRdb to the 5' RACE reads, yields one record per CDR3 protein. This sample has roughly 50,000 distinct CDR3 sequences, with roughly 9.3% found just once. There are 17 residues in the CDR3. CDR1 is MNHNS, CDR2 SASEGT, per germline. V gave up 4 bases and J gave up 3 bases; unmatched junction bases: 14. Material for sequencing was whole blood. This TCR was recovered from an adult who was a healthcare worker with PCR-confirmed SARS-CoV-2 infection or an uninfected control (not recorded which). The gene calls are TRBV6-1 and TRBJ2-7; 8 bases are a match to TRBD1. The CDR3 loop reads CASSGLERQGTFYEQYF. CDR3 DNA sequence: TGTGCCAGCAGTGGACTGGAGAGACAGGGGACCTTCTACGAGCAGTACTTC.